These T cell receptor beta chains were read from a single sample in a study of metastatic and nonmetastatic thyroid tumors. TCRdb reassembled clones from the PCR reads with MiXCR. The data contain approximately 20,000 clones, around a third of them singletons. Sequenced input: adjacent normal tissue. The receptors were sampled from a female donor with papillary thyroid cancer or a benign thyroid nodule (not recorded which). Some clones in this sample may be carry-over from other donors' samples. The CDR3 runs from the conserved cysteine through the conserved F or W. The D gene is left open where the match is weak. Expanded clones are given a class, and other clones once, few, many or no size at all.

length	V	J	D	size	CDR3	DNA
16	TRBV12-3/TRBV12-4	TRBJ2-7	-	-	CASRDGGGGVWYEQYF	TGTGCCAGCAGGGACGGAGGGGGCGGGGTATGGTACGAGCAGTACTTC
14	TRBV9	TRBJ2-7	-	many	CASSSTGINGEQYF	TGTGCCAGCAGCTCAACAGGGATCAACGGCGAGCAGTACTTC
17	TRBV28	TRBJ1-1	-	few	CASSPIKWPGPWAEAFF	TGTGCCAGCAGTCCCATAAAGTGGCCAGGCCCCTGGGCTGAAGCTTTCTTT
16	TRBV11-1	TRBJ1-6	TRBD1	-	CASSLRTGRIYSPLHF	TGTGCCAGCAGCTTAAGGACAGGGCGAATATATTCACCCCTCCACTTT
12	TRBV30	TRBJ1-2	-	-	CAWSPGTGGYTF	TGTGCCTGGAGTCCAGGGACGGGTGGCTACACCTTC
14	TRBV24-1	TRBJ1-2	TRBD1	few	CATRGTGPFYGYTF	TGTGCCACCCGCGGGACAGGGCCCTTCTATGGCTACACCTTC
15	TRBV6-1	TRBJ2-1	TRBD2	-	CASSATSGSYNEQFF	TGTGCCAGCAGTGCTACTAGCGGCTCCTACAATGAGCAGTTCTTC
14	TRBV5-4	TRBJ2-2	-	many	CASSTGLNTGELFF	TGTGCCAGCAGCACGGGACTGAACACCGGGGAGCTGTTTTTT
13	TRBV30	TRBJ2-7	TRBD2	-	CAWSVQRGSEQYF	TGTGCCTGGAGTGTACAGCGGGGATCCGAGCAGTACTTC
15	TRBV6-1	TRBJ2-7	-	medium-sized	CASSGGQGQLGEQYF	TGTGCCAGCAGTGGGGGTCAGGGGCAGCTTGGCGAGCAGTACTTC
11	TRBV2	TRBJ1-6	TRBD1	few	CGQGGSSPLHF	TGTGGACAGGGGGGATCTTCACCCCTCCACTTT
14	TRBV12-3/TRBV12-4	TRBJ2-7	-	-	CASSLAGSNYEQYF	TGTGCCAGCAGTTTAGCCGGGTCCAACTACGAGCAGTACTTC
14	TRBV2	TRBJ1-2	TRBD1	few	CASSFGQANYGYTF	TGTGCCAGCAGCTTCGGACAGGCTAACTATGGCTACACCTTC
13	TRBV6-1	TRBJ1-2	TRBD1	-	CASSRDRARGYTF	TGTGCCAGCAGCCGGGACAGAGCCCGCGGCTACACCTTC
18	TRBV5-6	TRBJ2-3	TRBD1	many	CASSVPGQSPWGTDTQYF	TGTGCCAGCAGCGTACCGGGACAGTCGCCTTGGGGCACAGATACGCAGTATTTT
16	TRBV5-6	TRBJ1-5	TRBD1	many	CASSRTRTGWDQPQHF	TGTGCCAGCAGCCGAACAAGGACAGGGTGGGATCAGCCCCAGCATTTT
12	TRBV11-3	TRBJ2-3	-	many	CASRGVTDTQYF	TGTGCCAGCAGGGGAGTCACAGATACGCAGTATTTT
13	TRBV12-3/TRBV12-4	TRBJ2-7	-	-	CASSFGIAYEQYF	TGTGCCAGCAGTTTCGGCATAGCCTACGAGCAGTACTTC
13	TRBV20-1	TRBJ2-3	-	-	CSASQEASNTQYF	TGTAGTGCTAGTCAGGAGGCCAGTAATACGCAGTATTTT
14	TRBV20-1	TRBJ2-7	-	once	CSAAQEGSYHEQYF	TGCAGTGCAGCCCAAGAAGGTTCTTACCACGAGCAGTACTTC
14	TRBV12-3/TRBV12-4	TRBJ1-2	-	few	CASSFFGGQDGYTF	TGTGCCAGCAGTTTTTTTGGGGGCCAGGATGGCTACACCTTC
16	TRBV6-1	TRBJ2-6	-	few	CASSAEGGSGANVLTF	TGTGCCAGCAGCGCCGAGGGTGGCTCTGGGGCCAACGTCCTGACTTTC
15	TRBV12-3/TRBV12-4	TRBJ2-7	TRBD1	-	CASSLDRGHTYEQYF	TGTGCCAGCAGTTTGGACAGGGGGCATACCTACGAGCAGTACTTC
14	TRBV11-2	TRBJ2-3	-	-	CASSHRDDPYTQYF	TGTGCCAGCAGCCACAGAGACGATCCGTATACGCAGTATTTT
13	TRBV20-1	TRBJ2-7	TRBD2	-	CSARTREGSGQYF	TGCAGTGCTAGGACGCGGGAGGGCTCCGGACAGTACTTC
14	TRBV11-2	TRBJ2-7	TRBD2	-	CASSFGGGTYEQYF	TGTGCCAGCAGCTTCGGCGGGGGGACCTACGAGCAGTACTTC
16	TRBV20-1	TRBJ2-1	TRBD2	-	CSAQRVLAGGSNEQFF	TGCAGTGCTCAGAGGGTACTAGCGGGAGGATCCAATGAGCAGTTCTTC
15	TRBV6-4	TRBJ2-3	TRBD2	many	CASSIRGGGTDTQYF	TGTGCCAGCAGTATCCGGGGGGGTGGCACAGATACGCAGTATTTT
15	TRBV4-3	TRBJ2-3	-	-	CASSQDLDNTDTQYF	TGCGCCAGCAGCCAAGATCTAGACAACACAGATACGCAGTATTTT
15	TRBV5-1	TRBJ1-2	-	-	CASSLGQGRDNGYTF	TGCGCCAGCAGCTTAGGGCAGGGGCGAGATAATGGCTACACCTTC
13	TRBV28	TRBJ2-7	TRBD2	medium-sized	CASKASGEDEQYF	TGTGCCAGCAAGGCTAGCGGAGAGGACGAGCAGTACTTC
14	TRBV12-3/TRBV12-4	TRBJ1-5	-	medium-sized	CASSSGLMNQPQHF	TGTGCCAGCAGTTCAGGGTTGATGAATCAGCCCCAGCATTTT